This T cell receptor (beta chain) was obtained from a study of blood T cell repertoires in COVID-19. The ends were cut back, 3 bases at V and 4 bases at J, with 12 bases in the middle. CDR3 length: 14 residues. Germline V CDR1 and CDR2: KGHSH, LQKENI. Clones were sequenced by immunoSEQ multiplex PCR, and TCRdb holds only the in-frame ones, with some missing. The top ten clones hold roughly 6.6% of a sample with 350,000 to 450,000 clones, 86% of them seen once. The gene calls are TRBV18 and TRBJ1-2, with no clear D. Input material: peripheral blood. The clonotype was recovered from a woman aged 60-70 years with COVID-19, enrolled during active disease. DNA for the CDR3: TGTGCCAGCTCACCTCCCAACCGGGTCTATGGCTACACCTTC. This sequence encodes CASSPPNRVYGYTF. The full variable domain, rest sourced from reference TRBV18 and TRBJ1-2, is NAGVMQNPRHLVRRRGQEARLRCSPMKGHSHVYWYRQLPEEGLKFMVYLQKENIIDESGMPKERFSAEFPKEGPSILRIQQVVRGDSAAYFCASSPPNRVYGYTFGSGTRLTVV.